Listed here is a single T cell receptor beta chain. The data stem from a study of blood T cell repertoires in COVID-19. Whole-study context: The origin of the acute and convalescent COVID-19 samples was the United States, Italy and Spain. From T cells, B-cell-depleted T cells, or PBMCs came the material, which was cDNA or gDNA.

CDR1 SGHTA and CDR2 FQGNSA come from the germline V gene. The CDR3 contains 15 residues. Germline trimming cut 5 bases from V and 4 bases from J; bases unmatched to any gene: 8. Produced via immunoSEQ multiplex PCR; TCRdb's table is partial and in-frame only. The repertoire holds some 300,000 clones, with around 84% as singletons. V gene TRBV7-2 combines with J gene TRBJ1-2; the match to TRBD1 covers 9 bases. The sequenced sample was peripheral blood. This TCR was recovered from a man between 65 and 79 years old with acute or convalescent COVID-19. In nucleotides, the CDR3 is TGTGCCAGCAGCCCCCGGACAGGGGATTTCTATGGCTACACCTTC. Translated: CASSPRTGDFYGYTF.